These T cell receptor beta chains were read from a single sample in a study of shared clonotypes between healthy human individuals. The method was immunoSEQ multiplex PCR; TCRdb's version includes in-frame clones alone and lacks a portion of them. The data contain about 2 million clones, approximately 95% of them singletons. Source material: naive CD8+ T cells sorted from blood. These receptors came from a man younger than 30 in good health. Each CDR3 is given with its conserved first and last residue. The D gene is left open where the match is weak. Where a row states a size, it is once, few, many or the class of an expanded clone; other rows omit it.

.,16,TRBD1,TRBJ1-6,TRBV13,CASSLGGTVPNSPLHF
.,16,TRBD1,TRBJ1-4,TRBV5-1,CASGIKTGGMDEKLFF
once,14,.,TRBJ2-1,TRBV15,CATSGKTVSHEQFF
.,12,.,TRBJ1-2,TRBV4-1,CASSSSTYGYTF
.,17,TRBD2,TRBJ2-1,TRBV6-1,CASSEATSGLSYNEQFF
.,15,TRBD1,TRBJ2-7,TRBV5-1,CASSSPTGGYYEQYF
.,13,.,TRBJ2-3,TRBV13,CASSLLRTDTQYF
.,15,.,TRBJ1-3,TRBV6-1,CATDWDKNSGNTIYF
.,13,TRBD1,TRBJ2-1,TRBV28,CASTPQGAAEQFF
.,13,.,TRBJ2-1,TRBV11-2,CASSLDGRNEQFF
.,16,.,TRBJ2-1,TRBV5-4,CASSFIDYYVGNEQFF